Following are 7 T cell receptor beta chains from one sample sequenced in a study of T-cell memory formation after mild COVID-19. TCRdb ran MiXCR on the 5' RACE reads and lists one entry per CDR3 protein. Of around 130,000 distinct CDR3 sequences in the sample, more than 13% were seen once. The sample taken for sequencing was PBMCs or a T cell subset sorted from them (not recorded which). The receptors were gathered from an adult woman who had mild COVID-19 (a few samples of this study predate the infection). Cell type and time point are not known.

This clonotype turned up a few times. The genes are TRBV2 and TRBJ2-1; no clear D. V was trimmed by 2 bases and J by 4 bases, leaving 6 bases between them. Per germline, CDR1 SNHLY and CDR2 FYNNEI. This CDR3 contains 13 residues. CDR3 sequence reads: CASSERQYNEQFF. The CDR3 DNA reads as TGTGCCAGCAGTGAAAGGCAGTACAATGAGCAGTTCTTC. Full variable domain (remainder filled in from reference TRBV2 and TRBJ2-1): EPEVTQTPSHQVTQMGQEVILRCVPISNHLYFYWYRQILGQKVEFLVSFYNNEISEKSEIFDDQFSVERPDGSNFTLKIRSTKLEDSAMYFCASSERQYNEQFFGPGTRLTVL.

This clonotype was detected only a few times. This chain links TRBV10-3 with TRBJ1-1; D gene uncertain. CDR1 is ENHRY and CDR2 is SYGVKD in the germline V gene. Trimming cost V 0 bases and J 8 bases, with 10 bases left between them. The CDR3 is made up of 13 amino acids. In DNA, the CDR3 is TGTGCCATCAGTGAGTCGAGTCACCCCGAAGCTTTCTTT. This translates into CAISESSHPEAFF.

This clonotype was detected only a few times. The gene calls are TRBV4-3 and TRBJ2-7; 10 bases are shared with TRBD1. The CDR3 is 15 amino acids. V lost 3 bases to trimming and J lost 4 bases; unmatched junction nucleotides: 6. The germline CDR1 and CDR2 sequences are LGHNA and YSLEER. The chain's CDR3 is CASSHKTGGQYEQYF. CDR3 DNA sequence: TGCGCCAGCAGCCACAAGACAGGGGGCCAATACGAGCAGTACTTC.

This clonotype was observed a few times. The gene calls are TRBV9 and TRBJ1-6, with D possibly being TRBD1 (5 bases). Germline V lookup: CDR1 SGDLS, CDR2 YYNGEE. Trimming removed 2 bases at V and 2 bases at J, with 14 bases between. This CDR3 has 17 residues. The CDR3 DNA sequence: TGTGCCAGCAGCGTCCAGGGCGTCCTGCCCTATAATTCACCCCTCCACTTT. Amino acids: CASSVQGVLPYNSPLHF.

This chain links TRBV5-4 with TRBJ1-5; no clear D gene. Germline CDR1 is SGHNT and CDR2 is YYREEE (reference sequence). The CDR3 has 13 residues. V shed 0 bases and J shed 2 bases, with 3 bases lying between them. CDR3 in DNA: TGTGCCAGCAGCTTGGACGGCAATCAGCCCCAGCATTTT. Its protein is CASSLDGNQPQHF.

This clonotype was seen only a few times. The chain combines TRBV20-1 with TRBJ2-1, with 15 bases that match TRBD2. This CDR3 has 14 amino acids. J gave up 9 bases and V 3 bases, and 3 bases lay outside the gene matches. Germline V lookup: CDR1 DFQATT, CDR2 SNEGSKA (reference sequence). The CDR3 coding sequence is TGCAGTGCTAGTGGACTAGCGGGAGGGCTTGAGCAGTTCTTC. This codes for CSASGLAGGLEQFF.

This CDR3 is CASSEGEGGTYGYTF. The CDR3 coding sequence is TGTGCCAGCAGTGAAGGGGAAGGGGGGACCTATGGCTACACCTTC. This rearrangement joins TRBV2 to TRBJ1-2; tentatively, D is TRBD1 (6 bases). CDR3 length equals 15 residues. V was shortened by 1 base and J by 4 bases, with 13 bases between the two germline ends. Germline assignment: CDR1 SNHLY and CDR2 FYNNEI.